The TCR beta chain under discussion was sequenced for a study of beta chain features in type 1 diabetes. Study at large: Across all samples, roughly 100,000,000 sorted cells were examined.

This clone was counted a few times. Its antigen is as yet unknown. Study results and caveats: Patients with type 1 diabetes carried fewer insertions and had more deletions at their VDJ junctions. Among all four CD4+ subsets, Type 1 diabetes patients had TCRB CDR3s that were moderately but significantly shorter.

Every sorted population was more than 98% pure. CDR1 is SGDLS, CDR2 YYNGEE, per germline. V lost 4 bases and J lost 4, with 18 bases in between. The CDR3 sequence is 17 residues long. Expressed TCRB transcripts were sequenced after all isolated RNA was converted to cDNA. The method was immunoSEQ multiplex PCR; TCRdb's version includes in-frame clones alone and lacks a portion of them. The repertoire has about 900,000 clones, around a sixth of them found once; the top ten carry 0.023%. The chain carries TRBV9 and TRBJ2-6; D may be TRBD1 (6 bases). The sequence was collected from a woman under 30 in good health. Material for sequencing was naive CD4+ T cells from blood. In DNA, the CDR3 is TGTGCCAGCAGCCCAACAACTACCGGGACAGGGGCCAACGTCCTGACTTTC. This codes for CASSPTTTGTGANVLTF.